This passage covers 15 T cell receptor beta chains from one sample sequenced in a study of blood T cell repertoires in COVID-19 (dated by TCRdb to 2020 to 2022). The library was prepared using the immunoSEQ multiplex PCR assay. In TCRdb, the immuneACCESS table is reduced to in-frame sequences with V and J assigned. These tables do not hold every clone; where another copy was compared, an unresolved V gene accounts for under half, and the others remain unexplained. The sample yields 130,000 or so clones; 82% were counted once. The leading ten clones occupy about 5% of the sample. The sequencing input was peripheral blood. These receptors were obtained from a woman aged 65 to 85 with acute or convalescent COVID-19.

This chain links TRBV18 with TRBJ1-2, with 9 bases fitting TRBD1. The junction had 16 bases not matched to a gene; V was cut back by 6 bases and J by 5 bases. CDR3 length: 17 residues. The germline V gene has CDR1 KGHSH and CDR2 LQKENI. CDR3 sequence: CASSTLGTGQRWYGYTF. Written as DNA, the CDR3 is TGTGCCAGCTCCACGCTCGGGACAGGGCAGCGATGGTATGGCTACACCTTC.

This clone was counted once. The chain is built from TRBV6-5 and TRBJ2-1; TRBD2 agrees at 9 bases. The CDR3 is made up of 15 amino acids. J lost 2 bases, V lost 6 bases, and 5 bases had no gene match. Germline CDR1 MNHEY, CDR2 SVGAGI. The DNA of the CDR3 is TGTGCCAGCAGGGAGACTAGCGGTACCTACAATGAGCAGTTCTTC. Translating it yields CASRETSGTYNEQFF.

V gene TRBV3-1 (or the pseudogene TRBV3-2) combines with J gene TRBJ2-3, with D possibly being TRBD1 (6 bases). Germline V CDR1 and CDR2: LGHDT, YNNKEL (reference sequence). The CDR3 sequence is 14 residues long. The V gene lost 3 bases and the J gene lost 0 bases, with 7 bases spanning the gap. Here the CDR3 reads CASSHQGSTDTQYF. The CDR3 nucleotides read TGTGCCAGCAGCCACCAGGGGAGCACAGATACGCAGTATTTT.

V gene TRBV7-8 combines with J gene TRBJ2-1, with D unclear. CDR3 length equals 17 residues. CDR1 is SGHVS, CDR2 FQNEAQ, per germline. V gave up 4 bases and J gave up 0 bases, with 16 bases separating them. The CDR3 region is CASSSPPGPPSYNEQFF. The CDR3 nucleotides are TGTGCCAGCAGCTCCCCCCCGGGTCCACCCTCCTACAATGAGCAGTTCTTC.

This clone has only a few counts. V usage is TRBV12-5 and J usage is TRBJ1-1; D not resolved. The V and J ends lost 3 bases and 8 bases respectively, with 13 bases between them. The germline V gene has CDR1 LGHNT and CDR2 FRNRAP. The CDR3 contains 13 residues. The CDR3, as DNA: TGTGCTAGTGGTTTCCCAGAGGCCCTCGAAGCTTTCTTT. It encodes CASGFPEALEAFF. Filled out from reference TRBV12-5 and TRBJ1-1, the complete variable domain reads DARVTQTPRHKVTEMGQEVTMRCQPILGHNTVFWYRQTMMQGLELLAYFRNRAPLDDSGMPKDRFSAEMPDATLATLKIQPSEPRDSAVYFCASGFPEALEAFFGQGTRLTVV.

The CDR3 loop reads CASSQALRNEQFF. CDR3 nucleotides: TGCGCCAGCAGCCAAGCTCTCAGAAATGAGCAGTTCTTC. The chain joins TRBV4-3 to TRBJ2-1; no clear D. Germline lookup yields CDR1 LGHNA and CDR2 YSLEER. The V and J ends lost 1 base and 7 bases respectively, with 8 bases between them. The CDR3 has 13 residues.

V gene TRBV28 combines with J gene TRBJ2-7; possible D gene TRBD1, 5 bases. The germline V and J ends were trimmed by 4 bases and 7 bases, with 8 bases remaining between them. Germline V lookup: CDR1 MDHEN, CDR2 SYDVKM. This CDR3 is built from 11 residues. CDR3 DNA: TGTGCCAGCAGTTCAGGGCGAGAGCAGTACGTC. Protein product: CASSSGREQYV.

The V gene is TRBV6-6, the J gene TRBJ2-1; 8 bases are a match to TRBD1. V dropped 4 bases and J dropped 10; count of bases not matched to a gene: 6. The CDR3 spans 13 residues. Germline V lookup: CDR1 MNHNY, CDR2 SVGAGI (reference sequence). CDR3 amino acids: CASSSGQGGEQFF. DNA for the CDR3: TGTGCCAGCAGTTCCGGACAGGGTGGGGAGCAGTTCTTC.

The CDR3: CASRRTGEGEKLFF. The CDR3 DNA reads TGTGCCAGCAGACGGACAGGGGAAGGTGAAAAACTGTTTTTT. This chain links TRBV7-8 with TRBJ1-4, with TRBD1 identical over 9 bases. Germline V gene lookup returns CDR1 SGHVS and CDR2 FQNEAQ. After removal of 6 bases from V and 7 bases from J, the junction contained 6 bases not matched to a gene. This CDR3 is 14 amino acids long.

The chain recombines TRBV5-1 with TRBJ2-5; 8 positions match TRBD2. The trim removed 4 bases at V and 5 bases at J, leaving 10 bases unmatched. Germline-derived CDR1 and CDR2 are SGHRS and YFSETQ. The CDR3 spans 15 residues. The CDR3 loop reads CASSPREGSRETQYF. CDR3 sequence (DNA): TGCGCCAGCAGCCCCCGGGAGGGGTCCCGGGAGACCCAGTACTTC.

The sample holds a few counts of this clone. V is TRBV11-3 and J is TRBJ1-1, with D hard to call. This CDR3 spans 15 amino acids. The germline CDR1 and CDR2 sequences are SGHNT and YENEEA. Trimming took off 0 bases at V and 1 base at J, with 9 bases between the two ends. CDR3 residues: CASSLDSRQNTEAFF. CDR3 nucleotides: TGTGCCAGCAGCTTAGATTCAAGACAGAACACTGAAGCTTTCTTT.

This clone was recorded a few times. The rearrangement uses TRBV7-2 and TRBJ2-3; 11 positions match TRBD2. The CDR3 covers 15 residues. Germline CDR1 reads SGHTA; CDR2 reads FQGNSA. J gave up 4 bases and V 1 base, and 1 base lay outside the gene matches. CDR3 bases: TGTGCCAGCAGCTTAGGGGGACTAGCGGCAGATACGCAGTATTTT. Translating it yields CASSLGGLAADTQYF.

V and J are TRBV5-1 and TRBJ1-6, with 8 positions matching TRBD1. This CDR3 spans 14 amino acids. The germline CDR1 and CDR2 sequences are SGHRS and YFSETQ. V shed 5 bases and J 6 bases; nucleotides not matched to a gene: 4. CDR3 bases: TGCGCCAGCAGTCCTGACAGGGGTAATTCACCCCTCCACTTT. Protein product: CASSPDRGNSPLHF.

V gene TRBV6-5 combines with J gene TRBJ2-2; 9 nucleotides line up with TRBD1. CDR1 MNHEY and CDR2 SVGAGI come from the germline V gene. The V and J ends lost 6 bases and 4 bases, in that order; junction bases with no gene match: 3. This CDR3 contains 14 residues. This CDR3 reads CASSWGQGTGELFF. In DNA form, the CDR3 reads TGTGCCAGCAGCTGGGGACAGGGCACCGGGGAGCTGTTTTTT.

The V gene is TRBV9, the J gene TRBJ1-3; D uncertain. Germline values: CDR1 SGDLS, CDR2 YYNGEE. V was trimmed by 0 bases and J by 2 bases, leaving 9 bases between them. This CDR3 has 15 amino acids. The CDR3 here is CASSVGNGAGNTIYF. The DNA of the CDR3 is TGTGCCAGCAGCGTAGGGAACGGGGCTGGAAACACCATATATTTT.